This T cell receptor (beta chain) was documented in a study of T-cell memory formation after mild COVID-19. The study's findings and limits: The appearance of some responding clones in pre-infection memory suggested that cross-reactive memory joined.

V lost 0 bases and J lost 3; bases outside the gene matches: 0. The CDR3 loop spans 13 amino acids. Per the germline V gene, CDR1 is DFQATT and CDR2 is SNEGSKA (reference sequence). TCRdb analysed the 5' RACE reads with MiXCR anew, one entry per CDR3 protein. The sample lists about 40,000 distinct CDR3 sequences, roughly an eighth seen once, with 25% to 35% in the top ten. This clonotype came up many times. Its antigen remains unknown. The sequence was obtained from a man between 18 and 35 years old who had mild COVID-19 (a few samples of this study predate the infection). Cell type and time point are not known. The J gene is TRBJ1-1, the V gene TRBV20-1; 8 positions match TRBD1. The specimen sequenced was PBMCs or a T cell subset sorted from them (not recorded which). CDR3 bases: TGCAGTGCTAGAGAGACAGGGGACACTGAAGCTTTCTTT. Translation gives CSARETGDTEAFF.